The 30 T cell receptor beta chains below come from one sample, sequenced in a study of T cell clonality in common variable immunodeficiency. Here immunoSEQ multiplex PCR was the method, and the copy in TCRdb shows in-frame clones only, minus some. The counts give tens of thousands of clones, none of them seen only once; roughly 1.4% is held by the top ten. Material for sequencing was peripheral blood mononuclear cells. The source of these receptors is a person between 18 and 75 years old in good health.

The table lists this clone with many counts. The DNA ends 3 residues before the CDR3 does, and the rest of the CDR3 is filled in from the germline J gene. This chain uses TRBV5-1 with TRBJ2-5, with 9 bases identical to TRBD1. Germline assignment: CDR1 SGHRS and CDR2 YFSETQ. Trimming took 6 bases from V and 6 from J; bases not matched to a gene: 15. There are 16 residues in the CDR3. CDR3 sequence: CASTAIGTGFFKTQYF. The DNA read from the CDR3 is TGCGCCAGCACCGCCATCGGGACAGGGTTTTTTAAGACC.

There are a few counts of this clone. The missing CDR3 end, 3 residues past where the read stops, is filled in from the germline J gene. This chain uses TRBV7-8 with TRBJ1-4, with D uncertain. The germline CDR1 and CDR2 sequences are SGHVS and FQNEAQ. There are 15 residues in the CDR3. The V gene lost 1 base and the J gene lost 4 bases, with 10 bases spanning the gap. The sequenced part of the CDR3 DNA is TGTGCCAGCAGCTTAGGAGGGCAGATTAATGAAAAA. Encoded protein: CASSLGGQINEK. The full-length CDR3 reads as CASSLGGQINEKLFF.

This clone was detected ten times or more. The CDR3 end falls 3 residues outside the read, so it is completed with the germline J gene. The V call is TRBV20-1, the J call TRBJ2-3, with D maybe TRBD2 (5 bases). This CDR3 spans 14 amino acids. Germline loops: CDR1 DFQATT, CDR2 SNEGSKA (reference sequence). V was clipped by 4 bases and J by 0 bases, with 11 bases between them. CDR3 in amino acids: CSATRADSTDTQYF. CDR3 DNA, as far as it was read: TGCAGTGCTACGAGAGCGGACAGCACAGATACG.

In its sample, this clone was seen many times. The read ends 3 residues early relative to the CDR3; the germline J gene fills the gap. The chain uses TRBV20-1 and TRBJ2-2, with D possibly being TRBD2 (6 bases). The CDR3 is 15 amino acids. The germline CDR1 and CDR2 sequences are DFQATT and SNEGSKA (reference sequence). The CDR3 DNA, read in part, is TGCAGTGCTAGAGATAGGGGACTGAAGAATTCACCG. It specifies CSARDRGLKNSP. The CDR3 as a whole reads CSARDRGLKNSPLFF.

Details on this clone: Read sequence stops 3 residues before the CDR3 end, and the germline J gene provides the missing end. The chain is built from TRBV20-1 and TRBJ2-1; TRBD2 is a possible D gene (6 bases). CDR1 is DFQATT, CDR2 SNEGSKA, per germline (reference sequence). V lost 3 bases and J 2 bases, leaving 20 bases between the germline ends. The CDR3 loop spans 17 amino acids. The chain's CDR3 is CSARDRQAGTTYNEQFF. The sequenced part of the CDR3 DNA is TGCAGTGCTAGGGATCGGCAAGCGGGTACCACCTACAATGAG.

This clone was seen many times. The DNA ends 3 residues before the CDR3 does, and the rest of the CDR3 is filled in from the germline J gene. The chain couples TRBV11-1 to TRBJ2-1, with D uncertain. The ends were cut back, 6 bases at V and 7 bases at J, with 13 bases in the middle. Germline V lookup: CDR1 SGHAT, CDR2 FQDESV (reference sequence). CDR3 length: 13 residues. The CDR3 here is CASSRGQINEQFF. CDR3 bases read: TGTGCCAGCAGTCGCGGTCAGATAAATGAG.

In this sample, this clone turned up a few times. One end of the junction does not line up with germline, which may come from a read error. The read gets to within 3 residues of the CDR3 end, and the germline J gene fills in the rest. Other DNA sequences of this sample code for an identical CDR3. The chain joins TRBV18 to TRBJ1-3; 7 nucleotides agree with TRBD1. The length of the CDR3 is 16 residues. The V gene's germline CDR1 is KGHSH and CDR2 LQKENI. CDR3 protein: CASSPPQRDSGNTIYF. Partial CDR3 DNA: TGTGCCAGCTCACCACCTCAGCGGGACAGCGGAAACACT. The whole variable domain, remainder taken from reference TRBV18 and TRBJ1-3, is NAGVMQNPRHLVRRRGQEARLRCSPMKGHSHVYWYRQLPEEGLKFMVYLQKENIIDESGMPKERFSAEFPKEGPSILRIQQVVRGDSAAYFCASSPPQRDSGNTIYFGEGSWLTVV.

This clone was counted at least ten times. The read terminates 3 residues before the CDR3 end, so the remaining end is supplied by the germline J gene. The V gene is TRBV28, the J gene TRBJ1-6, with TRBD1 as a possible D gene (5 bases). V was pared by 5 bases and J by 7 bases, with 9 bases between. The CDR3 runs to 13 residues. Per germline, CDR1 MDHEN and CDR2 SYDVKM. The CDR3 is CASSTRQNSPLHF. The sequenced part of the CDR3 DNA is TGTGCCAGCAGTACCCGACAGAATTCACCC.

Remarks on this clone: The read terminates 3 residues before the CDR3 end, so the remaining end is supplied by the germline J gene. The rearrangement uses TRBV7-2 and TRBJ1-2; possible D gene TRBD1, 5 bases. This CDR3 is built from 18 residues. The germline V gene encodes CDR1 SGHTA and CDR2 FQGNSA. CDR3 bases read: TGTGCCAGCAGCTTAGCGGGACTAGCGGGGGTGAGCACAGATACC. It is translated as CASSLAGLAGVSTDT. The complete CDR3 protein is CASSLAGLAGVSTDTYTF.

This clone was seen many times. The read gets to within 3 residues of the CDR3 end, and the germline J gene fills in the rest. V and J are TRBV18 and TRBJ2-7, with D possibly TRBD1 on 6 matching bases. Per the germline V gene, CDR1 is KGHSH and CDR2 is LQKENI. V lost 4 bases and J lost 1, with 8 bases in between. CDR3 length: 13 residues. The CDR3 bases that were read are TGTGCCAGCTCACTCGGACAGTCCTACGAG. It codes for CASSLGQSYE. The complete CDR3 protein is CASSLGQSYEQYF.

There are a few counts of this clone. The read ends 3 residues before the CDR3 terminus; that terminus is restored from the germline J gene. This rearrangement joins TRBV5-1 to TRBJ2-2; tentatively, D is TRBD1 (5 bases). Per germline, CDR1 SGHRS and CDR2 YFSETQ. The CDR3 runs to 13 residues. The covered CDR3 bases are TGCGCCAGCAAAGACTCTGGGGCCAACGTG. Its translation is CASKDSGANV. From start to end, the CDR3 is CASKDSGANVLFF.

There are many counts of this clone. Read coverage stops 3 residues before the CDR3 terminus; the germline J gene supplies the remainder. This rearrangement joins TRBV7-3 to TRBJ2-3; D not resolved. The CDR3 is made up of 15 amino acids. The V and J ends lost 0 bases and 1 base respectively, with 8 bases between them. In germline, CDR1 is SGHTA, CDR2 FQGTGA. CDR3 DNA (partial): TGTGCCAGCAGCTTAACGCTGCGAGGCACAGATACG. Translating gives CASSLTLRGTDT. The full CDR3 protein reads CASSLTLRGTDTQYF.

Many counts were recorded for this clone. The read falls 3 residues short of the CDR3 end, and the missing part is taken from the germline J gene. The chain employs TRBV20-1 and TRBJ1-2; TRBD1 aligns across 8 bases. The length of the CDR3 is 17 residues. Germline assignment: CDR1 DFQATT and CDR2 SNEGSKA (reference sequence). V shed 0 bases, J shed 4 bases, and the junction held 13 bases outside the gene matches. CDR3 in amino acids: CSARDPRGSGTGYGYTF. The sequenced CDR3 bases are TGCAGTGCTAGAGACCCTCGCGGGTCGGGGACAGGCTATGGC.

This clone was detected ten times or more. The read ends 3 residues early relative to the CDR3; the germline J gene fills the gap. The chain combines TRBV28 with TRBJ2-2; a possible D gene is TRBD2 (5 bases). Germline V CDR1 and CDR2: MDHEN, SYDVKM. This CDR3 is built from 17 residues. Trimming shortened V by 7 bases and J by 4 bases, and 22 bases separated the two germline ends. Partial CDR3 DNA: TGTGCCAGCACCCTCCGGGCCCTAGCTCATAGCACCGGGGAG. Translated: CASTLRALAHSTGE. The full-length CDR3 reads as CASTLRALAHSTGELFF. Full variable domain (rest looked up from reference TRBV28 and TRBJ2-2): DVKVTQSSRYLVKRTGEKVFLECVQDMDHENMFWYRQDPGLGLRLIYFSYDVKMKEKGDIPEGYSVSREKKERFSLILESASTNQTSMYLCASTLRALAHSTGELFFGEGSRLTVL.

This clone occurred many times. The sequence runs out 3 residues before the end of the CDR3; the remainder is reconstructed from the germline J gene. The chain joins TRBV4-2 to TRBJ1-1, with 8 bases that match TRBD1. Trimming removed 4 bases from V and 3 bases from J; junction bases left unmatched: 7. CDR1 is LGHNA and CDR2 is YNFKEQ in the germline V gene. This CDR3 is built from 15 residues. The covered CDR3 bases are TGTGCCAGCAGCCGAGCAGGGGGCTTGGACACTGAA. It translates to CASSRAGGLDTE. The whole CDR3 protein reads CASSRAGGLDTEAFF.

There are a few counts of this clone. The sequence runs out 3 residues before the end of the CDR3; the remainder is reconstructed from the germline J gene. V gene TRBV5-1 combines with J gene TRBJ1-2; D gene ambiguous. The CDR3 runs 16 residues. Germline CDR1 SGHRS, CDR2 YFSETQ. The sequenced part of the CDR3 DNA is TGCGCCAGTTCCCTTAGCGGGAGGCCTGACTTAGGCGAC. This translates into CASSLSGRPDLGD. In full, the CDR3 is CASSLSGRPDLGDYTF. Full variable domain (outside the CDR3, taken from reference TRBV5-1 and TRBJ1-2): KAGVTQTPRYLIKTRGQQVTLSCSPISGHRSVSWYQQTPGQGLQFLFEYFSETQRNKGNFPGRFSGRQFSNSRSEMNVSTLELGDSALYLCASSLSGRPDLGDYTFGSGTRLTVV.

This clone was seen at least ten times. The CDR3 sequence is CSVASSGRRNEQFF. The CDR3 DNA, read in part, is TGCAGCGTTGCGTCTAGCGGGAGGAGGAATGAG. This chain uses TRBV29-1 with TRBJ2-1; 11 bases agree with TRBD2. Coverage ceases 3 residues before the CDR3 finishes, and the germline J gene fills in the end. Losses at the gene ends were 4 bases for V and 7 bases for J; bases not matched to a gene: 6. CDR3 length: 14 residues. Germline V CDR1 and CDR2: SQVTM, ANQGSEA.

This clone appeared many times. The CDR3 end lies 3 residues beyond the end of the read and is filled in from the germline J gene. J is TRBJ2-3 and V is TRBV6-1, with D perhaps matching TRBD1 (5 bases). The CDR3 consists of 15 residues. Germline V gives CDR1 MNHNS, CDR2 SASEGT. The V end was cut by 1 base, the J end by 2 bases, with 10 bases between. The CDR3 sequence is CASSEDRQYTDTQYF. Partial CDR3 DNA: TGTGCCAGCAGTGAAGATCGACAGTACACAGATACG.

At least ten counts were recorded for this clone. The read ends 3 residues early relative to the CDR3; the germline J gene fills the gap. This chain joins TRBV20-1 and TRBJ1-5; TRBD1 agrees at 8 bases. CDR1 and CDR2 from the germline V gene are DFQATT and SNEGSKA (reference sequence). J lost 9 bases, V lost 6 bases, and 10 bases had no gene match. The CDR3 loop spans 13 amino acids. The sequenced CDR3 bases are TGCAGTGCACGAGGACAGGGAGATGGGCCC. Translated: CSARGQGDGP. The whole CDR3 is CSARGQGDGPQHF.

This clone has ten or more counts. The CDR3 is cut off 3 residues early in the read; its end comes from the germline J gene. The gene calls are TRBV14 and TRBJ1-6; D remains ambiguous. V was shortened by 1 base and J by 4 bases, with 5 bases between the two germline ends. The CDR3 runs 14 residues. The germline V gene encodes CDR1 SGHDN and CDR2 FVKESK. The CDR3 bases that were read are TGTGCCAGCAGCCAAGGGCAGTATAATTCACCC. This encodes CASSQGQYNSP. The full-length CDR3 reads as CASSQGQYNSPLHF.

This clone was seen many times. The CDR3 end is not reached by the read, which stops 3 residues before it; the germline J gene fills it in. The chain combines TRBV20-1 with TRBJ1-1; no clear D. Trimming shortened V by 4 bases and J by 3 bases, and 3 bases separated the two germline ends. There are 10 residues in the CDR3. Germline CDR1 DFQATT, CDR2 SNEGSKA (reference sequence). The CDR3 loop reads CSATDTEAFF. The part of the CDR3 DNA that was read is TGCAGTGCTACAGACACTGAA.

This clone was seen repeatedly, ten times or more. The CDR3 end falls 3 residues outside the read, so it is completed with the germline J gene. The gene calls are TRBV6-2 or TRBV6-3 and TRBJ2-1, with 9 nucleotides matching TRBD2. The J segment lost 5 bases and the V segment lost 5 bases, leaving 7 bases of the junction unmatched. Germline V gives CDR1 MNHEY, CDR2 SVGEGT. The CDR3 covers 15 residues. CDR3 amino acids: CASSVSGSLNNEQFF. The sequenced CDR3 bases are TGTGCCAGCAGTGTTAGCGGGAGTCTAAACAATGAG.

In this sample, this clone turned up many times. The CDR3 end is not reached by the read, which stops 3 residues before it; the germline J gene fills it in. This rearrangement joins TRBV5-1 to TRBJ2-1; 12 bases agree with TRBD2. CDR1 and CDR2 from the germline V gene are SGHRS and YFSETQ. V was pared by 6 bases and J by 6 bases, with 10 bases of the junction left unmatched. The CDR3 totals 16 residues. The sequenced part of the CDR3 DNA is TGCGCCAGCACCCCTAGCGGGAGGGCCAGCCCCAATGAG. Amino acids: CASTPSGRASPNE. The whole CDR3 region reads CASTPSGRASPNEQFF.

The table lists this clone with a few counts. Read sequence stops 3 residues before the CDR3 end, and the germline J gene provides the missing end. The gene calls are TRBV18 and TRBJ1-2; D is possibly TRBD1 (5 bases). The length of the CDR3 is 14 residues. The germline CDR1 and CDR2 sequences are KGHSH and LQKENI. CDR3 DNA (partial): TGTGCCAGCTCACCAGAACAGGATTACTACGAC. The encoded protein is CASSPEQDYYD. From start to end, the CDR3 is CASSPEQDYYDYTF.

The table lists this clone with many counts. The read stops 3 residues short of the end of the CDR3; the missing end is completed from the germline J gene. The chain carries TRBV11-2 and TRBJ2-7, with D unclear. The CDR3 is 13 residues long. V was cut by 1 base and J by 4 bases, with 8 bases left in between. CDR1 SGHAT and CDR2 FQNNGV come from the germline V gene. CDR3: CASSLGRVYEQYF. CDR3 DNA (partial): TGTGCCAGCAGCTTAGGTCGGGTGTACGAG.

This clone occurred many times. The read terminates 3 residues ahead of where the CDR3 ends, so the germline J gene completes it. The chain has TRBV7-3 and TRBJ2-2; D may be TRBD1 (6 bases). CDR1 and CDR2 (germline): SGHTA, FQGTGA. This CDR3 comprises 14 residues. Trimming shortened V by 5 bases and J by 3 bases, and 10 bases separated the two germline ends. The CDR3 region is CASSPDRHTGELFF. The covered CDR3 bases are TGTGCCAGCAGCCCCGACAGGCACACCGGGGAG.

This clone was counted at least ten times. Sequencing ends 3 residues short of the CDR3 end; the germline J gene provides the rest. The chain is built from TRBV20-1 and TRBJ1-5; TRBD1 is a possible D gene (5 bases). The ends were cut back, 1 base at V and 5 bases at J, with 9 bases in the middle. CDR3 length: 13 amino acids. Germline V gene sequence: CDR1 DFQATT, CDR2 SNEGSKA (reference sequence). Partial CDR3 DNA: TGCAGTGCTAGAGCTGACAGCTATCAGCCC. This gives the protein CSARADSYQP. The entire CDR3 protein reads CSARADSYQPQHF.

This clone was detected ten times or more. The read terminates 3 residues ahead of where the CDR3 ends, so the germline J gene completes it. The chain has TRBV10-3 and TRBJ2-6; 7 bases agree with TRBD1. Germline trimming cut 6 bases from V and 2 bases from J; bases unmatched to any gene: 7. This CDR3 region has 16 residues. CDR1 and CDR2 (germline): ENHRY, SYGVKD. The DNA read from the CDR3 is TGTGCCATCAGCCTTACAGGGGACCCTGGGGCCAACGTC. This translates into CAISLTGDPGANV. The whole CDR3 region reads CAISLTGDPGANVLTF.

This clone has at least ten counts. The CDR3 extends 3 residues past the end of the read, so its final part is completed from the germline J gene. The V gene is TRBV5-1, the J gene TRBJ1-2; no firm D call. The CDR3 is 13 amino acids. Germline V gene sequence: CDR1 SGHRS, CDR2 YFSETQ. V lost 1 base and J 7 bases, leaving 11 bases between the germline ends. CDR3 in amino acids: CASSLRGSGGYTF. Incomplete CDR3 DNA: TGCGCCAGCAGCTTGCGGGGAAGCGGTGGC.

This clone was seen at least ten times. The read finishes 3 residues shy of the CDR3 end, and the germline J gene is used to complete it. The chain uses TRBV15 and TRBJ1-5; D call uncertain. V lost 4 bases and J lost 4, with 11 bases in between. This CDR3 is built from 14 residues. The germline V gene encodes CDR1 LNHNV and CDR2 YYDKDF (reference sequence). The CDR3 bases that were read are TGTGCCACCAGCATCGGACTGGTAAATCAGCCC. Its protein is CATSIGLVNQP. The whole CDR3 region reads CATSIGLVNQPQHF. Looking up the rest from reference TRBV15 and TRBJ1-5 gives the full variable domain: DAMVIQNPRYQVTQFGKPVTLSCSQTLNHNVMYWYQQKSSQAPKLLFHYYDKDFNNEADTPDNFQSRRPNTSFCFLDIRSPGLGDTAMYLCATSIGLVNQPQHFGDGTRLSIL.